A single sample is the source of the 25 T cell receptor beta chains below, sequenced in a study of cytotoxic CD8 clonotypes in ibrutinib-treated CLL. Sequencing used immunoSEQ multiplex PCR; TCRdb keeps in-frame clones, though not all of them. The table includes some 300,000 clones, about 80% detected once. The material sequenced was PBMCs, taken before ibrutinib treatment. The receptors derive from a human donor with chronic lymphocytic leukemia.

The CDR3 region has the DNA TGTGCCATCCGGGACTGGCGGGAGACCCAGTACTTC. It encodes CAIRDWRETQYF. The chain carries TRBV10-3 and TRBJ2-5; D may be TRBD2 (6 bases). Germline V CDR1 and CDR2: ENHRY, SYGVKD. This CDR3 has 12 residues. Trimming took 8 bases from V and 5 from J, leaving 12 bases between them.

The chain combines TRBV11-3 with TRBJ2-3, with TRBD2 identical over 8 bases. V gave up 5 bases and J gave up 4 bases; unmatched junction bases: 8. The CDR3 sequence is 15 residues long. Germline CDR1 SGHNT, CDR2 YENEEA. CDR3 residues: CASSPRRGAADTQYF. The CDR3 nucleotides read TGTGCCAGCAGCCCGAGGCGGGGGGCAGCAGATACGCAGTATTTT.

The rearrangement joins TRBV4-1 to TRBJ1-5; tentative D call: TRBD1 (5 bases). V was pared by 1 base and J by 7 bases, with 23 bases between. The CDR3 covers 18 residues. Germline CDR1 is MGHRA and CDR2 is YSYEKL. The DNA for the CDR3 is TGCGCCAGCAGCCAAGGGGTCGGAAGGGCAGGGCGCGGGCAGCCCCAGCATTTT. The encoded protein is CASSQGVGRAGRGQPQHF.

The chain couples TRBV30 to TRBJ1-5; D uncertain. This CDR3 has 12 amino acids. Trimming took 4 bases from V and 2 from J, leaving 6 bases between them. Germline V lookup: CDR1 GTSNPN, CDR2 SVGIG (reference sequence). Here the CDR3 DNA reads TGTGCCTGGAAAAGAGGCAATCAGCCCCAGCATTTT. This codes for CAWKRGNQPQHF.

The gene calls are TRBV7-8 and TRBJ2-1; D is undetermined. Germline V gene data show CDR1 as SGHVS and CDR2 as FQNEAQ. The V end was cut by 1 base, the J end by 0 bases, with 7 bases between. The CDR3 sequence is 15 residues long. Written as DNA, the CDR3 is TGTGCCAGCAGCTTAGGACTGATCTCCTACAATGAGCAGTTCTTC. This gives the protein CASSLGLISYNEQFF.

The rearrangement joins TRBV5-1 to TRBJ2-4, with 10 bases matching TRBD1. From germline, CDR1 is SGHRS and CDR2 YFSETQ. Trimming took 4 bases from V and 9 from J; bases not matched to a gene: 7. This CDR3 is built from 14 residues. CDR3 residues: CASSQGQGPVIQYF. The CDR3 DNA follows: TGCGCCAGCAGCCAGGGACAGGGGCCGGTCATTCAGTACTTC.

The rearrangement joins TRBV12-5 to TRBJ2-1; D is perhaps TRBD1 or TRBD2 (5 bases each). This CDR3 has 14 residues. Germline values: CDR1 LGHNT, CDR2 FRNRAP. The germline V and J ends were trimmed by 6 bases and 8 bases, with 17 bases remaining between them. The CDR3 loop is CASGPGQVRHEQFF. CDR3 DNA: TGTGCTAGTGGCCCGGGGCAGGTTCGACATGAGCAGTTCTTC.

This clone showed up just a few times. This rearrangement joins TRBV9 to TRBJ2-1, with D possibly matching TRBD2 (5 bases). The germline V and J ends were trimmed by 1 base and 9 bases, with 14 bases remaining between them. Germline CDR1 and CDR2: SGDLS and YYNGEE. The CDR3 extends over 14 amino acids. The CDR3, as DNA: TGTGCCAGCAGCGTACAAACCGGGGTGGGTGAGCAGTTCTTC. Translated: CASSVQTGVGEQFF.

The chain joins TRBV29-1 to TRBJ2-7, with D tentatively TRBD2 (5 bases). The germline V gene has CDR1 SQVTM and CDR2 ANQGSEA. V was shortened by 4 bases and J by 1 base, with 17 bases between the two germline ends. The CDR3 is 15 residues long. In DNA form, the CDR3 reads TGCAGCGTTGCCGGGAACGGGAAAGGGTCCTACGAGCAGTACTTC. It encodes CSVAGNGKGSYEQYF.

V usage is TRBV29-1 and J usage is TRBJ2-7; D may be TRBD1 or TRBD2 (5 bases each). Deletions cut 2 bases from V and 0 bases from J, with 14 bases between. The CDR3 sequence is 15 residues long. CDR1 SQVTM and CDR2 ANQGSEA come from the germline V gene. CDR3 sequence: CSVEYPGTVSYEQYF. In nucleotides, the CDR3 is TGCAGCGTTGAATACCCAGGGACCGTCTCCTACGAGCAGTACTTC.

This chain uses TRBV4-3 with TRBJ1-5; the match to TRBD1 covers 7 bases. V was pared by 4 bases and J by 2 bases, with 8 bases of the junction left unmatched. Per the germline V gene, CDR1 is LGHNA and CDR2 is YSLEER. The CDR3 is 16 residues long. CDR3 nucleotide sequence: TGCGCCAGCAGCCCCGACCTAGGGGGCGGCAATCAGCCCCAGCATTTT. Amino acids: CASSPDLGGGNQPQHF.

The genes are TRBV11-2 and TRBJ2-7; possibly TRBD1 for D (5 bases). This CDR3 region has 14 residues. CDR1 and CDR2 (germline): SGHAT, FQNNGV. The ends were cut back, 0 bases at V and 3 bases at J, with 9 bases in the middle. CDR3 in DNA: TGTGCCAGCAGCTTAGATCGCCAGGGCTACGAGCAGTACTTC. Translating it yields CASSLDRQGYEQYF.

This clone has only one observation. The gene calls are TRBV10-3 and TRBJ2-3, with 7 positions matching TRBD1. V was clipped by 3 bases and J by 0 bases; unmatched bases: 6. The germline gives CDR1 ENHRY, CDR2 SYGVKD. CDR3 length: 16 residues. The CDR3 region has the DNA TGTGCCATCAGTGAACTTCGGACAGGAAGCACAGATACGCAGTATTTT. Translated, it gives CAISELRTGSTDTQYF.

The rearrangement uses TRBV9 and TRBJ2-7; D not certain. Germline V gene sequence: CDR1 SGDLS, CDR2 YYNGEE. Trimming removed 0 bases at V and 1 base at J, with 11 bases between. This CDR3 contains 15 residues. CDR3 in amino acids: CASSVGYRDSYEQYF. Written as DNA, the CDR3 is TGTGCCAGCAGCGTAGGTTACCGCGATTCCTACGAGCAGTACTTC.

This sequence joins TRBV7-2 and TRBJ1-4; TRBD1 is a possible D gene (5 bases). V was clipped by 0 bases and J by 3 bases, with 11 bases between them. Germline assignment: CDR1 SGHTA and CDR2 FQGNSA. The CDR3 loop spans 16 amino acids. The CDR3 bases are TGTGCCAGCAGCTTAGCAGGGGCGAGACCTAATGAAAAACTGTTTTTT. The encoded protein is CASSLAGARPNEKLFF.

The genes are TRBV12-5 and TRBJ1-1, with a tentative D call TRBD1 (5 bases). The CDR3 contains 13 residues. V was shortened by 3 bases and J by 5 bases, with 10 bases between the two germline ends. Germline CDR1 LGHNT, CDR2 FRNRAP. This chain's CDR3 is CASGLGVVTEAFF. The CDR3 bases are TGTGCTAGTGGTTTAGGGGTTGTGACTGAAGCTTTCTTT. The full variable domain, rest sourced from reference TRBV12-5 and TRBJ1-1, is DARVTQTPRHKVTEMGQEVTMRCQPILGHNTVFWYRQTMMQGLELLAYFRNRAPLDDSGMPKDRFSAEMPDATLATLKIQPSEPRDSAVYFCASGLGVVTEAFFGQGTRLTVV.

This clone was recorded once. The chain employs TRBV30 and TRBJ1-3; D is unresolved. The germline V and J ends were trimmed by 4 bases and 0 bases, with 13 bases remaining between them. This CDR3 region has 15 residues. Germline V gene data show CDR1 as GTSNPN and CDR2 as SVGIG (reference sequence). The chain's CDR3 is CAWTRSKISGNTIYF. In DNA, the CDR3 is TGTGCCTGGACGCGTTCTAAGATCTCTGGAAACACCATATATTTT.

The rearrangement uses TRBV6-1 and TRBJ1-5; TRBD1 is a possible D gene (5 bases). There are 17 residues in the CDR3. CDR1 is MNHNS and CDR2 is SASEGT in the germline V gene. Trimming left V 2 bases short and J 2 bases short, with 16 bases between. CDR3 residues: CASSESYGSGGNQPQHF. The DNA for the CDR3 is TGTGCCAGCAGTGAAAGTTACGGGTCGGGGGGCAATCAGCCCCAGCATTTT.

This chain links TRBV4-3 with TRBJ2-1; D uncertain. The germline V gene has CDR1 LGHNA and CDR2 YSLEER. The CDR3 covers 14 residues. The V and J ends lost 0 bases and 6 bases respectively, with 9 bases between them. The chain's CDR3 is CASSQERRVNEQFF. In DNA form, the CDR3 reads TGCGCCAGCAGCCAAGAACGCAGAGTCAATGAGCAGTTCTTC.

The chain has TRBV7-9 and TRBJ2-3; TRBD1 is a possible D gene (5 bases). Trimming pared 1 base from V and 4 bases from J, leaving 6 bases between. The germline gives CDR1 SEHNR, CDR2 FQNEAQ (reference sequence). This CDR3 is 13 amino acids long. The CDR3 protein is CASSLGGPDTQYF. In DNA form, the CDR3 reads TGTGCCAGCAGCTTAGGGGGCCCAGATACGCAGTATTTT.

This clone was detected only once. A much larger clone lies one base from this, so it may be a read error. CDR3 sequence: CASSLGRMNTEAFF. In nucleotides, the CDR3 is TGTGCCAGCAGCCTCGGACGGATGAACACTGAAGCTTTCTTT. The rearrangement links TRBV7-2 to TRBJ1-1, with D unresolved. Trimming shortened V by 5 bases and J by 0 bases, and 10 bases separated the two germline ends. CDR3 size: 14 residues. Germline values: CDR1 SGHTA, CDR2 FQGNSA.

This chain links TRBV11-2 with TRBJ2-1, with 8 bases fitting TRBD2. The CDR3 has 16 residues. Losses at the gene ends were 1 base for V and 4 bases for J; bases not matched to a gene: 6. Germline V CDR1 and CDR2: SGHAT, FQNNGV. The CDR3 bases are TGTGCCAGCAGCTTAGCGTTAGCGGGACCTTACAATGAGCAGTTCTTC. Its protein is CASSLALAGPYNEQFF.

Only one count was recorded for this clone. Here the CDR3 reads CATSGWTSGRAGETQYF. DNA for the CDR3: TGTGCCACCAGCGGCTGGACTAGCGGGAGGGCCGGGGAGACCCAGTACTTC. V is TRBV15 and J is TRBJ2-5; 15 positions match TRBD2. This CDR3 has 17 residues. The ends lost 5 bases at V and 5 bases at J; junction bases unmatched: 9. Per germline, CDR1 LNHNV and CDR2 YYDKDF (reference sequence).

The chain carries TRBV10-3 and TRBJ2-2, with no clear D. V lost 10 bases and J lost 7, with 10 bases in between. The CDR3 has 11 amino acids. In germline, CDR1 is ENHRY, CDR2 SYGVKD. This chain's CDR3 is CATESGGELFF. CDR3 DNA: TGTGCCACTGAGTCGGGCGGGGAGCTGTTTTTT.

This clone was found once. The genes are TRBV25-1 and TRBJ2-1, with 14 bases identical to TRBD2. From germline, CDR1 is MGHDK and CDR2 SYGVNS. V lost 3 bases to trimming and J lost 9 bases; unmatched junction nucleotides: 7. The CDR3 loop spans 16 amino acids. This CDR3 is CASSEPGLAGVGEQFF. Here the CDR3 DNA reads TGTGCCAGCAGTGAGCCGGGACTAGCGGGAGTTGGTGAGCAGTTCTTC.